The clone carrying this T cell receptor beta chain was recorded at least ten times. What it binds is unknown. The junction and the germline gene differ at one end; a read error may be behind it. This sample was included in a study of identical twins. The CDR3 is 15 amino acids. CDR1 is MNHEY and CDR2 is SVGEGT in the germline V gene. General observations from the study: The study based its conclusions on cross-sectional statistical analysis and did not follow the same donors.

Unique molecular identifiers were present on the cDNA, which also gained a universal primer site by template switching. In TCRdb, the 5' RACE reads were re-called with MiXCR into one record per CDR3 protein. The sample lists around 280,000 distinct CDR3 sequences; roughly 8.6% were seen once. Another study also made use of these data, one on yellow fever vaccine responses in identical twins.

The TCR was taken from a woman under 30 in good health. The chain couples TRBV6-2 or TRBV6-3 to TRBJ2-1, with 9 bases that match TRBD2. Sequencing was done on a sample of memory (CD45RO+) T cells sorted from blood. As DNA, the CDR3 is TGTGCCACCAGTACGGGTAGCGGGGGTGTGGATGAGCAGTTCTTC. Translation gives CATSTGSGGVDEQFF.